The clone carrying this T cell receptor (beta chain) was recorded a few times. Participants spanned ages about 18 to 90 years and resided in 24 US areas. The CDR3 is 13 residues long. J was trimmed by 6 bases and V by 5 bases; bases with no gene match: 5. The data were obtained in a study of blood T cell repertoires in COVID-19. Study background: PBMCs, B-cell-depleted T cells, or T cells provided the cDNA or gDNA that made up the material.

Sequencing was performed with immunoSEQ multiplex PCR; in TCRdb, only in-frame clones are kept and a portion is missing. The sample yields fewer than 450,000 clones, 88% seen once. The chain is built from TRBV12-3 or TRBV12-4 and TRBJ1-2; TRBD1 agrees at 8 bases. Sequenced input: PBMCs or T cells enriched from blood (not recorded which). The sequence came from a woman aged 18 to 35 who had recovered from COVID-19. CDR3 residues: CASSPTGEHGYTF. In DNA form, the CDR3 reads TGTGCCAGCAGTCCGACAGGGGAGCATGGCTACACCTTC.